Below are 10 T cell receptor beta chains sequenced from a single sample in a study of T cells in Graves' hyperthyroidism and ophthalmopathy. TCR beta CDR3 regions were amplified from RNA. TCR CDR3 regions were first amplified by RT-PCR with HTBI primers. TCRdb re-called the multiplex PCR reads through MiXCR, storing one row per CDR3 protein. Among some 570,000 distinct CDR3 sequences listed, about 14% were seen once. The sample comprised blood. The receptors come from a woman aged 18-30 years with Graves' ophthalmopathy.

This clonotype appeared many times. DNA for the CDR3: TGTGCCAGCAGCTACCGAGGACAGGGGGAGGGCTACACCTTC. This encodes CASSYRGQGEGYTF. The genes are TRBV7-2 and TRBJ1-2; 10 positions match TRBD1. J gave up 8 bases and V 4 bases, and 7 bases lay outside the gene matches. Germline lookup yields CDR1 SGHTA and CDR2 FQGNSA. CDR3 size: 14 residues.

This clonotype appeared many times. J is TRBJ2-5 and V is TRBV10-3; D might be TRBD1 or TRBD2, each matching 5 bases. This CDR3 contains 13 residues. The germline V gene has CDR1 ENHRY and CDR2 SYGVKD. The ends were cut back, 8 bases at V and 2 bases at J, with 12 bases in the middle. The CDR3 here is CAIGGGRQETQYF. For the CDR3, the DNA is TGTGCCATCGGGGGTGGCAGGCAAGAGACCCAGTACTTC.

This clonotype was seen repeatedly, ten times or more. The CDR3 sequence: CASSYKAGWWGNQPQHF. CDR3 DNA sequence: TGTGCCAGCAGTTACAAGGCAGGGTGGTGGGGCAATCAGCCCCAGCATTTT. The V gene is TRBV6-2 or TRBV6-3, the J gene TRBJ1-5; TRBD1 might be the D (5 bases). V dropped 2 bases and J dropped 2 bases, with 16 bases sitting between them. The CDR3 spans 17 residues. CDR1 is MNHEY and CDR2 is SVGEGT in the germline V gene.

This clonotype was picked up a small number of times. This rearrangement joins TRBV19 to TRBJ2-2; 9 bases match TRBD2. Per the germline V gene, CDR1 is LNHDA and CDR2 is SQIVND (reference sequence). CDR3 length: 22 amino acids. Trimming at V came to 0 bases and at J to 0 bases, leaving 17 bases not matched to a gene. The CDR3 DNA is TGTGCCAGTAGTATAGATCGTAGGAGGACTAGCGTACGACTGACGAACACCGGGGAGCTGTTTTTT. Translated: CASSIDRRRTSVRLTNTGELFF.

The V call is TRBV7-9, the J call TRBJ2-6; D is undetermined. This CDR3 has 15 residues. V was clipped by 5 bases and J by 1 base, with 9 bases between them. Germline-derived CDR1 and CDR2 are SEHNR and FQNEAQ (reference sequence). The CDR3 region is CASSTRSSGANVLTF. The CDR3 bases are TGTGCCAGCAGCACGCGGAGTTCTGGGGCCAACGTCCTGACTTTC.

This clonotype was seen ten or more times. The CDR3 reads CASLRTGLSYNSPLHF. CDR3 DNA sequence: TGTGCCAGCCTCCGAACAGGTCTCTCCTATAATTCACCCCTCCACTTT. V and J are TRBV27 and TRBJ1-6, with D possibly matching TRBD1 (5 bases). The length of the CDR3 is 16 residues. Germline V gene data show CDR1 as MNHEY and CDR2 as SMNVEV (reference sequence). Trimming removed 8 bases at V and 0 bases at J, with 14 bases between.

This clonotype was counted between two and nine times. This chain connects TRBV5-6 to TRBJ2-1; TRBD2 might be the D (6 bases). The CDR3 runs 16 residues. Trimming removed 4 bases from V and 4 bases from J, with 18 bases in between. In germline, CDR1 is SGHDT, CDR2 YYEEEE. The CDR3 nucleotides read TGTGCCAGCAGCGTGCGGGGCGTTCAGCGGTACAATGAGCAGTTCTTC. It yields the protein CASSVRGVQRYNEQFF.

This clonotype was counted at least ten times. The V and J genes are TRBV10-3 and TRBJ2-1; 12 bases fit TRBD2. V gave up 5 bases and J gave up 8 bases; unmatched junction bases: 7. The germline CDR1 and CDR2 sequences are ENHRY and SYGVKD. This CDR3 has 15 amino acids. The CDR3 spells CAISQTSGRVDEQFF. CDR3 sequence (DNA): TGTGCCATCAGTCAGACTAGCGGGAGAGTAGATGAGCAGTTCTTC.

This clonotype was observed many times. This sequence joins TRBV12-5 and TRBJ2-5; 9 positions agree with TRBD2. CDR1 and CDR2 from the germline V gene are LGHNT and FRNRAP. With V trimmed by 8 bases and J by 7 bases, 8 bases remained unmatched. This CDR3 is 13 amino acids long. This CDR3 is CASLAGEVGTQYF. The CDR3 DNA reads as TGTGCTAGTTTAGCGGGAGAAGTGGGGACCCAGTACTTC.

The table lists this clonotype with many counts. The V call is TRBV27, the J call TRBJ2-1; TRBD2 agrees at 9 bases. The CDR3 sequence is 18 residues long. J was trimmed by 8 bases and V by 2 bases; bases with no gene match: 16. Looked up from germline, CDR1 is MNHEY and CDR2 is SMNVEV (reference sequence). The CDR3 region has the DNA TGTGCCAGCAGTTTAAGTTTTGATTTCGGTAGCGGGAGCCATGAGCAGTTCTTC. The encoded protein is CASSLSFDFGSGSHEQFF.